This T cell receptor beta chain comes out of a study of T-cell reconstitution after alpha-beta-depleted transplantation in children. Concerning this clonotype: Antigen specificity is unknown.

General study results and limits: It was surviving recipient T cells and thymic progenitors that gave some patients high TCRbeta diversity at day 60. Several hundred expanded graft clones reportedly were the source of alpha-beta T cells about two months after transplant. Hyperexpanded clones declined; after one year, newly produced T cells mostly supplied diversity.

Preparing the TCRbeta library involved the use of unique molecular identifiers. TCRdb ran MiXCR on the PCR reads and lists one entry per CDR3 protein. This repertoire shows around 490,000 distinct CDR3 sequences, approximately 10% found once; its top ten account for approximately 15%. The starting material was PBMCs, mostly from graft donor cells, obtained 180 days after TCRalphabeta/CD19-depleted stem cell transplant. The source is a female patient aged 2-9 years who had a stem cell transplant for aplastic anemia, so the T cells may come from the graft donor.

CDR3 in DNA: TGTGCCAGCAGCCGATTCAGTGTCATTTACACTGAAGCTTTCTTT. Its translation: CASSRFSVIYTEAFF. J is TRBJ1-1 and V is TRBV14; D unresolved. The V and J ends lost 4 bases and 3 bases respectively, with 15 bases between them. CDR1 is SGHDN and CDR2 is FVKESK in the germline V gene. The CDR3 totals 15 residues.